Following are 18 T cell receptor beta chains from one sample sequenced in a study of vaccination effects on CD4 cells after COVID-19. Their antigens remain unidentified. Generated by immunoSEQ multiplex PCR, the TCRdb table keeps only in-frame clones and is missing some. This table holds tens of thousands of clones, under 80% found once. Using viral peptide pools, the ViraFEST assay grew out antigen-specific CD4+ T cells prior to sequencing. Culturing for about 10 days preceded CD4+ T cell isolation. Either the BNT162b2 or mRNA-1273 vaccine was given to participants in two doses. The material was CD4+ T cells from PBMCs cultured with HCoV-OC43 spike peptides, obtained after COVID-19 vaccination. Subset described: HCoV-OC43 spike overlapping peptide pool stimulation. These receptor sequences come from a human donor who received a COVID-19 vaccine.

The chain employs TRBV24-1 and TRBJ1-2; weak D call: TRBD1 (5 bases). The germline V gene has CDR1 KGHDR and CDR2 SFDVKD. The CDR3 contains 12 residues. Trimming stripped 4 bases from V and 7 bases from J, with 9 bases between. The CDR3 nucleotides are TGTGCCACCAGTGAGGCAGGGACTGGCTACACCTTC. Protein product: CATSEAGTGYTF.

This rearrangement joins TRBV2 to TRBJ2-3; 10 bases map to TRBD1. Per the germline V gene, CDR1 is SNHLY and CDR2 is FYNNEI. This CDR3 is built from 14 residues. V lost 9 bases to trimming and J lost 5 bases; unmatched junction nucleotides: 8. The CDR3 DNA follows: TGTGCCAGTATAATAGACAGGGGGCAAGATACGCAGTATTTT. This sequence encodes CASIIDRGQDTQYF.

The chain is built from TRBV6-2 or TRBV6-3 and TRBJ2-1, with TRBD2 identical over 10 bases. CDR3 length: 16 residues. J lost 9 bases, V lost 6 bases, and 14 bases had no gene match. Germline CDR1 reads MNHEY; CDR2 reads SVGEGT. The CDR3 sequence: CASSTRLAGYSGEQFF. CDR3 DNA: TGTGCCAGCAGCACCCGACTAGCGGGCTATTCGGGTGAGCAGTTCTTC.

The chain is built from TRBV28 and TRBJ2-7; D is perhaps TRBD2 (6 bases). V lost 3 bases and J 6 bases, leaving 12 bases between the germline ends. Germline assignment: CDR1 MDHEN and CDR2 SYDVKM. The CDR3 loop spans 13 amino acids. Written as DNA, the CDR3 is TGTGCCAGCAGTTTTCAGGGTAGCGGCGAGCAGTACGTC. It codes for CASSFQGSGEQYV.

This chain links TRBV4-1 with TRBJ1-5, with a weak D call TRBD1 (6 bases). Germline lookup yields CDR1 MGHRA and CDR2 YSYEKL. V was trimmed by 4 bases and J by 5 bases, leaving 21 bases between them. The CDR3 runs 17 residues. The CDR3 nucleotides read TGCGCCAGCAGCCCCCATAGGGAGGAGGGGGAGTATCAGCCCCAGCATTTT. Residues: CASSPHREEGEYQPQHF.

This clone was observed a handful of times. The chain recombines TRBV30 with TRBJ2-2; D unclear. The CDR3 loop spans 14 amino acids. V shed 2 bases and J shed 0 bases, with 7 bases lying between them. Germline V gives CDR1 GTSNPN, CDR2 SVGIG (reference sequence). In nucleotides, the CDR3 is TGTGCCTGGAGTATCCATACGAACACCGGGGAGCTGTTTTTT. Its translation is CAWSIHTNTGELFF. Complete variable domain (other parts from reference TRBV30 and TRBJ2-2): SQTIHQWPATLVQPVGSPLSLECTVEGTSNPNLYWYRQAAGRGLQLLFYSVGIGQISSEVPQNLSASRPQDRQFILSSKKLLLSDSGFYLCAWSIHTNTGELFFGEGSRLTVL.

This clone was observed once. The genes are TRBV6-6 and TRBJ2-1; 9 bases line up with TRBD2. In germline, CDR1 is MNHNY, CDR2 SVGAGI (reference sequence). V shed 2 bases and J 2 bases; nucleotides not matched to a gene: 1. The CDR3 spans 15 residues. The CDR3 here is CASSYLAGTYNEQFF. The CDR3 DNA sequence: TGTGCCAGCAGTTACCTAGCGGGAACCTACAATGAGCAGTTCTTC.

V and J are TRBV18 and TRBJ1-6; D perhaps matches TRBD1 (6 bases). The CDR3 is 15 amino acids. CDR1 KGHSH and CDR2 LQKENI come from the germline V gene. Trimming removed 3 bases from V and 5 bases from J, with 11 bases in between. The CDR3: CASSPITGHNSPLHF. The CDR3 DNA sequence: TGTGCCAGCTCACCGATAACAGGGCATAATTCACCCCTCCACTTT. Complete variable domain (other parts from reference TRBV18 and TRBJ1-6): NAGVMQNPRHLVRRRGQEARLRCSPMKGHSHVYWYRQLPEEGLKFMVYLQKENIIDESGMPKERFSAEFPKEGPSILRIQQVVRGDSAAYFCASSPITGHNSPLHFGNGTRLTVT.

The chain employs TRBV2 and TRBJ2-1; 8 bases agree with TRBD2. J lost 0 bases, V lost 11 bases, and 6 bases had no gene match. Germline values: CDR1 SNHLY, CDR2 FYNNEI. This CDR3 contains 14 residues. Written as DNA, the CDR3 is TGTGCCGGGAGGGGGACTAGCTCCTACAATGAGCAGTTCTTC. Its protein is CAGRGTSSYNEQFF.

CDR3 loop: CAIGRPNEKLFF. As DNA, the CDR3 is TGTGCCATCGGGAGGCCTAATGAAAAACTGTTTTTT. The chain combines TRBV10-3 with TRBJ1-4; D unresolved. This CDR3 spans 12 amino acids. The ends were cut back, 8 bases at V and 3 bases at J, with 7 bases in the middle. Per the germline V gene, CDR1 is ENHRY and CDR2 is SYGVKD.

This CDR3 reads CATSRTGNEKLFF. In DNA, the CDR3 is TGTGCCACCAGCAGAACAGGGAATGAAAAACTGTTTTTT. This rearrangement joins TRBV15 to TRBJ1-4, with D maybe TRBD1 (6 bases). The CDR3 totals 13 residues. The germline gives CDR1 LNHNV, CDR2 YYDKDF (reference sequence). The ends were cut back, 2 bases at V and 5 bases at J, with 6 bases in the middle.

V gene TRBV6-5 combines with J gene TRBJ2-1; 11 bases align to TRBD2. Per germline, CDR1 MNHEY and CDR2 SVGAGI. V shed 1 base and J 7 bases; nucleotides not matched to a gene: 3. CDR3 length: 15 amino acids. Here the CDR3 reads CASSYFLAGGNEQFF. Here the CDR3 DNA reads TGTGCCAGCAGTTACTTCCTAGCGGGGGGTAATGAGCAGTTCTTC.

CDR3 amino acids: CASSQWTGAGNTIYF. CDR3 DNA: TGTGCCAGCAGCCAATGGACAGGGGCTGGAAACACCATATATTTT. The chain joins TRBV16 to TRBJ1-3; 9 bases are a match to TRBD1. CDR3 length: 15 residues. With V trimmed by 1 base and J by 2 bases, 0 bases remained unmatched. Germline-derived CDR1 and CDR2 are KGHSY and FQNENV.

This clone has a handful of counts. The chain couples TRBV7-9 to TRBJ2-7, with TRBD1 matching 7 bases. CDR1 is SEHNR and CDR2 is FQNEAQ in the germline V gene (reference sequence). CDR3 size: 13 residues. Here the CDR3 reads CASSLGTEGEQYV. CDR3 in DNA: TGTGCCAGCAGTTTAGGGACAGAGGGGGAGCAGTACGTC.

This clone was counted only a few times. The chain employs TRBV2 and TRBJ2-7; 7 bases agree with TRBD2. The CDR3 sequence is 12 residues long. J was trimmed by 6 bases and V by 3 bases; bases with no gene match: 2. Germline V gene lookup returns CDR1 SNHLY and CDR2 FYNNEI. As DNA, the CDR3 is TGTGCCAGCAGTGAGGGGAGGGTCGAGCAGTACGTC. Protein product: CASSEGRVEQYV.

This chain connects TRBV24-1 to TRBJ1-2, with 7 positions matching TRBD1. Per germline, CDR1 KGHDR and CDR2 SFDVKD. The CDR3 length is 14 residues. Trimming removed 10 bases from V and 2 bases from J; junction bases left unmatched: 9. The CDR3 sequence: CATRATGQNYGYTF. The CDR3 DNA is TGTGCCACTAGGGCCACGGGACAGAACTATGGCTACACCTTC.

This clone was observed a few times. The J gene is TRBJ1-3, the V gene TRBV6-5; possible D gene TRBD1, 5 bases. The germline V and J ends were trimmed by 7 bases and 0 bases, with 10 bases remaining between them. Germline V gene data show CDR1 as MNHEY and CDR2 as SVGAGI. The CDR3 consists of 14 residues. CDR3 DNA: TGTGCCAGCATCCAGGGTTTCTCTGGAAACACCATATATTTT. Translation gives CASIQGFSGNTIYF.

This clone showed up just a few times. The chain joins TRBV4-1 to TRBJ2-7; possible D gene TRBD1, 7 bases. The V gene lost 0 bases and the J gene lost 3 bases, with 18 bases spanning the gap. The CDR3 totals 17 residues. Germline V CDR1 and CDR2: MGHRA, YSYEKL. The CDR3 DNA is TGCGCCAGCAGCCAAGATTATCAGGCGGGACAGATCTACGAGCAGTACGTC. As protein: CASSQDYQAGQIYEQYV.